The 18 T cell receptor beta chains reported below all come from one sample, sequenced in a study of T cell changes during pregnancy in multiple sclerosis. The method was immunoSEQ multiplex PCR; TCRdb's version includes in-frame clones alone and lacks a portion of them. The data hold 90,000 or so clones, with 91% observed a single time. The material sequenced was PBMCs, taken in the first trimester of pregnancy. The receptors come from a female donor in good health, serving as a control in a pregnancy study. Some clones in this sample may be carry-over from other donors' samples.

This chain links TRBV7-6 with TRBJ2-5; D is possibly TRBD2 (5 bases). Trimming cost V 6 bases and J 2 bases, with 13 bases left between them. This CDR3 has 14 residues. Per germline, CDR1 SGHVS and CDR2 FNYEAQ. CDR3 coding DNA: TGTGCCAGCAGTCATGATTCGGGGCAAGAGACCCAGTACTTC. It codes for CASSHDSGQETQYF.

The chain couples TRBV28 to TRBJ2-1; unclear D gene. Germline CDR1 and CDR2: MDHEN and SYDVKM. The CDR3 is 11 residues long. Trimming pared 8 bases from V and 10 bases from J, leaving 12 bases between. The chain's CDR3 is CASGHQREQFF. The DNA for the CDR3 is TGTGCCAGCGGCCACCAGCGAGAGCAGTTCTTC.

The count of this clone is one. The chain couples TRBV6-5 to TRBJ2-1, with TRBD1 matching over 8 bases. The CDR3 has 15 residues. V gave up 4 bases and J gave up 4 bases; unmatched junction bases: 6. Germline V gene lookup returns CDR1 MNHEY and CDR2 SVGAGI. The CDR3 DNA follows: TGTGCCAGCAGTTCCTGGACAGGGAGATACAATGAGCAGTTCTTC. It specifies CASSSWTGRYNEQFF.

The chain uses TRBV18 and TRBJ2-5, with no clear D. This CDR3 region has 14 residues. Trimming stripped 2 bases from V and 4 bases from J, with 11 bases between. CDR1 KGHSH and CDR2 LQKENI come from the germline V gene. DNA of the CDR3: TGTGCCAGCTCACCAATCCCCTTCAGAGAGACCCAGTACTTC. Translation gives CASSPIPFRETQYF.

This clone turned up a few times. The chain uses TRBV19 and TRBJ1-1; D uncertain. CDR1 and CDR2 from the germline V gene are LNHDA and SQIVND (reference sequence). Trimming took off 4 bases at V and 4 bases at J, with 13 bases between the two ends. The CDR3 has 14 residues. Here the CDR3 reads CASSTPSESTEAFF. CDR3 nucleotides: TGTGCCAGTAGTACCCCTTCGGAGAGCACTGAAGCTTTCTTT.

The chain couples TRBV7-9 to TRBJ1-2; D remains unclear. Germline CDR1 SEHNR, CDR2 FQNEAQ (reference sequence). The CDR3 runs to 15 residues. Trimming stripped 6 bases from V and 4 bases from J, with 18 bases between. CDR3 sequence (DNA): TGTGCCAGCAGACCGACCGGACCGGGAGGCTATGGCTACACCTTC. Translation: CASRPTGPGGYGYTF.

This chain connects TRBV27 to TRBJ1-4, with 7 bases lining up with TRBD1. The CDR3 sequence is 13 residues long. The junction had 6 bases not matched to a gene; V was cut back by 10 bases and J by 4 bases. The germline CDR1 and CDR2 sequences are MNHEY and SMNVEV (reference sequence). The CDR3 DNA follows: TGTGCCACCCCGACAGGGTATAATGAAAAACTGTTTTTT. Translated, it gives CATPTGYNEKLFF.

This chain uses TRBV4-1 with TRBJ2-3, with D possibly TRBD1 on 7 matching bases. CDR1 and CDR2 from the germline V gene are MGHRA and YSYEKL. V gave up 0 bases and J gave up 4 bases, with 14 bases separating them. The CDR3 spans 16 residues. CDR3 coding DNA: TGCGCCAGCAGCCAAGATTTTGGAGGGGGCGCAGATACGCAGTATTTT. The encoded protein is CASSQDFGGGADTQYF.

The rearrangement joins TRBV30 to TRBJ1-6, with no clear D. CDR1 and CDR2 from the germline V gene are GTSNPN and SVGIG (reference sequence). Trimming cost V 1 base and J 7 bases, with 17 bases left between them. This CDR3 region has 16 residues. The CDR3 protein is CAWSGEMGMGNSPLHF. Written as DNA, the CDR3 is TGTGCCTGGAGTGGGGAGATGGGGATGGGGAATTCACCCCTCCACTTT.

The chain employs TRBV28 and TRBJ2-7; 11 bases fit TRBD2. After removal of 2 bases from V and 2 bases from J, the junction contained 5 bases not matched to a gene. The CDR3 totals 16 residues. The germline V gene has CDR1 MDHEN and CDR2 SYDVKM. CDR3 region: CASSLPTSGGTYEQYF. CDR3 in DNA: TGTGCCAGCAGTTTACCAACTAGCGGGGGCACCTACGAGCAGTACTTC.

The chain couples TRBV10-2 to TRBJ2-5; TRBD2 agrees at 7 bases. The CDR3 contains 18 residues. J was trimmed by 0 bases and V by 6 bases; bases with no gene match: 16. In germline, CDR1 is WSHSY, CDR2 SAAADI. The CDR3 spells CASRADWRAGHYQETQYF. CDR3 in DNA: TGCGCCAGCAGGGCCGATTGGCGAGCGGGGCACTACCAAGAGACCCAGTACTTC.

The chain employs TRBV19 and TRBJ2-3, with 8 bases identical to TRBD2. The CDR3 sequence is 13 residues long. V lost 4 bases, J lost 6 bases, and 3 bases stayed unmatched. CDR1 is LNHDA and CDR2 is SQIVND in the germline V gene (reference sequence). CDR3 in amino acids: CASSSGGYDTQYF. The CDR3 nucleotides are TGTGCCAGTAGTAGCGGGGGGTATGATACGCAGTATTTT. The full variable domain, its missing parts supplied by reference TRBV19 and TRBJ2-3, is DGGITQSPKYLFRKEGQNVTLSCEQNLNHDAMYWYRQDPGQGLRLIYYSQIVNDFQKGDIAEGYSVSREKKESFPLTVTSAQKNPTAFYLCASSSGGYDTQYFGPGTRLTVL.

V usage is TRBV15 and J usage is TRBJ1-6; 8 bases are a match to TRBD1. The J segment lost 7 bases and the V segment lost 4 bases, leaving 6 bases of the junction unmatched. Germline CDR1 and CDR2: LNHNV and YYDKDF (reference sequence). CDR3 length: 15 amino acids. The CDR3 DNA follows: TGTGCCACCAGCAAGCAGACAGGGGACAATTCACCCCTCCACTTT. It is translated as CATSKQTGDNSPLHF.

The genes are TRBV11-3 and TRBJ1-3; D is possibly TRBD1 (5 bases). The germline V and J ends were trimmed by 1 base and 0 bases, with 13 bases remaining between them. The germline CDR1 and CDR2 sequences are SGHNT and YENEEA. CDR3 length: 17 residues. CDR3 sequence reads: CASSLGGLFPSGNTIYF. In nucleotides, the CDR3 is TGTGCCAGCAGCTTAGGGGGACTATTTCCCTCTGGAAACACCATATATTTT.

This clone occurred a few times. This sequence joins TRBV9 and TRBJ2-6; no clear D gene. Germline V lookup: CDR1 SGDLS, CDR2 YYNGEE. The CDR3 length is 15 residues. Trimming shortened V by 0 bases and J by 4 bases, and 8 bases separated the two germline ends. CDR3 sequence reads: CASSVGGSGANVLTF. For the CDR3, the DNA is TGTGCCAGCAGCGTAGGCGGCTCCGGGGCCAACGTCCTGACTTTC.

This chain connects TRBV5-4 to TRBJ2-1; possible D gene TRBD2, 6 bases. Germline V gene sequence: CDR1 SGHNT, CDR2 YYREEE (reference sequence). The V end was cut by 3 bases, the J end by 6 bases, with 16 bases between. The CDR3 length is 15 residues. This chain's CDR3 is CASSSISGLSNEQFF. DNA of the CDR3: TGTGCCAGCAGCTCAATTTCGGGACTTTCCAATGAGCAGTTCTTC.

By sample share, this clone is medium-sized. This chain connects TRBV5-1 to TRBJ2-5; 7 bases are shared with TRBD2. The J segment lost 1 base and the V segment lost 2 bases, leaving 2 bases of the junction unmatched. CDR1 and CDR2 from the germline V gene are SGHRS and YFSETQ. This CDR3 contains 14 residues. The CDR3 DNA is TGCGCCAGCAGCTTTAGCGGGCCCCAAGAGACCCAGTACTTC. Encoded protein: CASSFSGPQETQYF. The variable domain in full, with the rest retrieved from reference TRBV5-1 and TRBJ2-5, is KAGVTQTPRYLIKTRGQQVTLSCSPISGHRSVSWYQQTPGQGLQFLFEYFSETQRNKGNFPGRFSGRQFSNSRSEMNVSTLELGDSALYLCASSFSGPQETQYFGPGTRLLVL.

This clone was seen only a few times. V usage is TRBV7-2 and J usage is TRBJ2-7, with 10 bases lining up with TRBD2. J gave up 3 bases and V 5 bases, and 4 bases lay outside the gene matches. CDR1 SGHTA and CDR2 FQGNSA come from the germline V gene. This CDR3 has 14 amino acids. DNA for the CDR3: TGTGCCAGCAGCCCGGGACTAGCGTTCTACGAGCAGTACTTC. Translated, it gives CASSPGLAFYEQYF.